One and the same sample provided the 23 T cell receptor beta chains below, sequenced in a study of OX40 agonist ivuxolimab in advanced cancers. This table comes from immunoSEQ multiplex PCR, and its TCRdb copy is limited to in-frame clones, with some not included. This sample has some 78,000 clones, with around nine tenths found just once. This specimen was CD4+ or CD8+ T cells sorted from blood, taken in a trial of the OX40 agonist ivuxolimab. These receptors all stem from an adult with an advanced solid tumor such as melanoma, head and neck, liver or kidney cancer.

The chain links TRBV7-2 to TRBJ2-1, with 8 bases fitting TRBD2. Germline assignment: CDR1 SGHTA and CDR2 FQGNSA. The CDR3 length is 16 residues. V lost 1 base to trimming and J lost 3 bases; unmatched junction nucleotides: 5. CDR3 residues: CASSLEGSGGYNEQFF. The CDR3 coding sequence is TGTGCCAGCAGCTTAGAAGGGAGCGGGGGCTACAATGAGCAGTTCTTC.

The chain has TRBV19 and TRBJ1-1, with D possibly matching TRBD1 (5 bases). The V and J ends lost 5 bases and 3 bases respectively, with 19 bases between them. Looked up from germline, CDR1 is LNHDA and CDR2 is SQIVND (reference sequence). The CDR3 is 16 amino acids. CDR3 loop: CASSPGQFSSYTEAFF. CDR3 sequence (DNA): TGTGCCAGTAGTCCCGGACAATTCTCCTCTTACACTGAAGCTTTCTTT.

The rearrangement uses TRBV11-2 and TRBJ2-3; weak D call: TRBD2 (5 bases). CDR1 is SGHAT and CDR2 is FQNNGV in the germline V gene. The CDR3 has 15 residues. Between the trimmed V and J ends, which lost 1 base and 5 bases, there was a span of 13 bases. The CDR3 reads CASSLGGAGEDTQYF. The CDR3 DNA sequence: TGTGCCAGCAGCTTAGGGGGAGCAGGAGAAGATACGCAGTATTTT.

The chain links TRBV7-2 to TRBJ2-3, with 9 bases that match TRBD2. V was pared by 4 bases and J by 1 base, with 3 bases of the junction left unmatched. The CDR3 loop spans 15 amino acids. From germline, CDR1 is SGHTA and CDR2 FQGNSA. The CDR3 protein is CASSSGLAGTDTQYF. CDR3 bases: TGTGCCAGCAGCTCGGGACTAGCAGGCACAGATACGCAGTATTTT.

The V and J genes are TRBV5-4 and TRBJ1-2, with D maybe TRBD1 (6 bases). CDR3 length: 13 amino acids. Per germline, CDR1 SGHNT and CDR2 YYREEE (reference sequence). The V and J ends lost 1 base and 8 bases respectively, with 12 bases between them. The chain's CDR3 is CASSLRGTGGYTF. The CDR3 nucleotides read TGTGCCAGCAGCTTGAGGGGGACGGGAGGCTACACCTTC.

V is TRBV18 and J is TRBJ1-6, with no clear D. The germline V and J ends were trimmed by 2 bases and 7 bases, with 15 bases remaining between them. The length of the CDR3 is 16 residues. Germline assignment: CDR1 KGHSH and CDR2 LQKENI. Here the CDR3 reads CASSPIGSLYNSPLHF. The CDR3 coding sequence is TGTGCCAGCTCACCAATCGGGTCCCTTTACAATTCACCCCTCCACTTT.

The genes are TRBV6-5 and TRBJ2-1; 8 nucleotides match TRBD2. The CDR3 spans 14 residues. Germline V lookup: CDR1 MNHEY, CDR2 SVGAGI. Germline trimming cut 7 bases from V and 2 bases from J; bases unmatched to any gene: 4. CDR3: CASTRGGAYNEQFF. The CDR3 DNA follows: TGTGCCAGCACCCGGGGGGGAGCCTACAATGAGCAGTTCTTC.

The gene calls are TRBV28 and TRBJ1-3; D is ambiguous. The germline gives CDR1 MDHEN, CDR2 SYDVKM. This CDR3 has 17 residues. V shed 4 bases and J shed 0 bases, with 16 bases lying between them. CDR3 coding DNA: TGTGCCAGCAGTTCGGTTGGGCCGGGGTCCTCTGGAAACACCATATATTTT. It translates to CASSSVGPGSSGNTIYF.

This clone is judged medium-sized (0.01 to 0.1%). The chain employs TRBV14 and TRBJ2-3; 14 bases are shared with TRBD2. Germline V lookup: CDR1 SGHDN, CDR2 FVKESK. The CDR3 is 18 amino acids. The V gene end was trimmed by 1 base and the J gene end by 2 bases; junction bases not matched to a gene: 5. The CDR3 region has the DNA TGTGCCAGCAGCCAAGGTCGACTAGCGGGAGGGAACACAGATACGCAGTATTTT. It encodes CASSQGRLAGGNTDTQYF.

The DNA of the CDR3 is TGTGCCAGCAGCCCTTCCGGGCCGTCCAATCAGCCCCAGCATTTT. The encoded protein is CASSPSGPSNQPQHF. The V and J genes are TRBV7-2 and TRBJ1-5; D is unresolved. Germline lookup yields CDR1 SGHTA and CDR2 FQGNSA. CDR3 length: 15 residues. Trimming took 5 bases from V and 3 from J, leaving 14 bases between them.

The chain couples TRBV28 to TRBJ2-4; 8 bases align to TRBD2. The V and J ends lost 4 bases and 8 bases, in that order; junction bases with no gene match: 7. The CDR3 covers 14 residues. CDR1 and CDR2 (germline): MDHEN, SYDVKM. CDR3 protein: CASSSLGLAHIQYF. The CDR3, as DNA: TGTGCCAGCAGTTCCCTCGGACTAGCTCACATTCAGTACTTC.

This chain joins TRBV5-4 and TRBJ2-1; no clear D. This CDR3 spans 11 amino acids. V gave up 5 bases and J gave up 3 bases, with 3 bases separating them. Germline assignment: CDR1 SGHNT and CDR2 YYREEE (reference sequence). The CDR3 DNA reads TGTGCCAGCAGATTCTACAATGAGCAGTTCTTC. This encodes CASRFYNEQFF.

The rearrangement uses TRBV9 and TRBJ2-2, with D uncertain. The CDR3 runs to 15 residues. CDR1 and CDR2 from the germline V gene are SGDLS and YYNGEE. Trimming pared 0 bases from V and 6 bases from J, leaving 12 bases between. CDR3 residues: CASSVAGWAPGELFF. The CDR3 coding sequence is TGTGCCAGCAGCGTAGCTGGTTGGGCCCCCGGGGAGCTGTTTTTT.

This clone came up once. The chain employs TRBV2 and TRBJ1-5; 10 nucleotides align to TRBD1. CDR1 is SNHLY and CDR2 is FYNNEI in the germline V gene. This CDR3 has 13 amino acids. After removal of 6 bases from V and 7 bases from J, the junction contained 3 bases not matched to a gene. The CDR3 is CASRGTGDQPQHF. The CDR3 bases are TGTGCCAGCAGGGGGACAGGGGACCAGCCCCAGCATTTT. Supplemented by reference TRBV2 and TRBJ1-5, the full variable domain reads EPEVTQTPSHQVTQMGQEVILRCVPISNHLYFYWYRQILGQKVEFLVSFYNNEISEKSEIFDDQFSVERPDGSNFTLKIRSTKLEDSAMYFCASRGTGDQPQHFGDGTRLSIL.

V is TRBV4-1 and J is TRBJ2-1, with D perhaps TRBD2 (6 bases). With 10 bases removed from V and 6 bases from J, the gap between germline ends came to 19 bases. Germline loops: CDR1 MGHRA, CDR2 YSYEKL. CDR3 length: 14 amino acids. The CDR3 region is CAIATGGKGNEQFF. CDR3 nucleotide sequence: TGCGCCATAGCAACAGGAGGGAAGGGCAATGAGCAGTTCTTC.

The chain recombines TRBV5-1 with TRBJ2-7, with D perhaps TRBD1 or TRBD2 (5 bases each). V lost 3 bases to trimming and J lost 5 bases, with 24 bases between them. Germline CDR1 is SGHRS and CDR2 is YFSETQ. CDR3 length equals 17 residues. In DNA form, the CDR3 reads TGCGCCAGCAGCTATAACCTGGGGACGGAAGGGGTCCACGAGCAGTACTTC. This translates into CASSYNLGTEGVHEQYF. The entire variable domain, with the rest obtained from reference TRBV5-1 and TRBJ2-7, is as follows: KAGVTQTPRYLIKTRGQQVTLSCSPISGHRSVSWYQQTPGQGLQFLFEYFSETQRNKGNFPGRFSGRQFSNSRSEMNVSTLELGDSALYLCASSYNLGTEGVHEQYFGPGTRLTVT.

This chain uses TRBV18 with TRBJ2-1, with D possibly matching TRBD1 (6 bases). This CDR3 is 14 amino acids long. Per germline, CDR1 KGHSH and CDR2 LQKENI. Trimming removed 10 bases at V and 5 bases at J, with 18 bases between. In nucleotides, the CDR3 is TGTGCCACCGCCCAGGGGAGACAGGACAATGAGCAGTTCTTC. Encoded protein: CATAQGRQDNEQFF.

This chain uses TRBV7-2 with TRBJ2-7, with 7 bases aligning to TRBD1. Germline CDR1 and CDR2: SGHTA and FQGNSA. This CDR3 comprises 14 residues. Germline trimming cut 6 bases from V and 3 bases from J; bases unmatched to any gene: 8. In DNA, the CDR3 is TGTGCCAGCAGTTCCGGGACAGAGTACTACGAGCAGTACTTC. It codes for CASSSGTEYYEQYF.

The CDR3 reads CASSSMGQITGEQYF. CDR3 bases: TGTGCCAGCAGCTCCATGGGGCAGATCACCGGCGAGCAGTACTTC. The chain carries TRBV11-3 and TRBJ2-7, with D possibly TRBD1 on 5 matching bases. This CDR3 is built from 15 residues. Germline assignment: CDR1 SGHNT and CDR2 YENEEA. V was shortened by 4 bases and J by 6 bases, with 19 bases between the two germline ends.

The V call is TRBV19, the J call TRBJ2-5; D uncertain. Germline CDR1 reads LNHDA; CDR2 reads SQIVND (reference sequence). CDR3 length equals 16 residues. V lost 6 bases and J 5 bases, leaving 22 bases between the germline ends. As DNA, the CDR3 is TGTGCCAGTAGCCCCACGGGCAGGTCTGGGTGGGAGACCCAGTACTTC. Amino acid sequence: CASSPTGRSGWETQYF.

The chain uses TRBV28 and TRBJ2-7; 7 nucleotides match TRBD1. J lost 4 bases, V lost 4 bases, and 7 bases had no gene match. CDR1 is MDHEN, CDR2 SYDVKM, per germline. The CDR3 consists of 14 residues. CDR3 in amino acids: CASSSRTGSYEQYF. In nucleotides, the CDR3 is TGTGCCAGCAGTTCGCGGACAGGTTCGTACGAGCAGTACTTC.

Only one count was recorded for this clone. The chain combines TRBV12-5 with TRBJ2-7; TRBD1 agrees at 7 bases. The ends lost 7 bases at V and 3 bases at J; junction bases unmatched: 9. Germline V lookup: CDR1 LGHNT, CDR2 FRNRAP. The length of the CDR3 is 14 residues. CDR3 residues: CASAPPGQLYEQYF. The DNA for the CDR3 is TGTGCTAGTGCCCCTCCGGGACAGCTCTACGAGCAGTACTTC.

The genes are TRBV14 and TRBJ1-1; D gene uncertain. The germline V gene encodes CDR1 SGHDN and CDR2 FVKESK. This CDR3 spans 14 amino acids. The V end was cut by 1 base, the J end by 0 bases, with 6 bases between. CDR3: CASSQGIVNTEAFF. The CDR3 coding sequence is TGTGCCAGCAGCCAAGGGATTGTGAACACTGAAGCTTTCTTT.